The sequence of this T cell receptor beta chain was determined in a study of T cells in Graves' hyperthyroidism and ophthalmopathy. Study findings and constraints: In blood, most of the thyroid clonotypes expanded above 0.001 were also present.

In this sample, this clonotype turned up many times. The antigen is undetermined. With a duration under 2 months, the hyperthyroidism was newly diagnosed in patients aged 18 to 65. The diagnostic basis comprised clinical symptoms, serum thyroxine and TRAb, thyroid ultrasound and orbital computed tomography. CDR3 length equals 15 residues. V lost 0 bases and J lost 4, with 9 bases in between. Template material for amplifying TCR beta CDR3 regions consisted of RNA transcripts. The HTBI set primed first-round TCR CDR3 RT-PCR. TCRdb reanalysed the multiplex PCR reads using MiXCR and keeps one entry per CDR3 protein. The repertoire holds 600,000 to 750,000 distinct CDR3 sequences, roughly 17% seen once, with about a sixth in the top ten.

V usage is TRBV12-3 or TRBV12-4 and J usage is TRBJ1-4; D gene uncertain. Sequencing was performed on blood. The origin of this receptor is a man aged 50-60 years with Graves' hyperthyroidism. CDR3: CASSLAPELNEKLFF. CDR3 coding DNA: TGTGCCAGCAGTTTAGCTCCGGAACTTAATGAAAAACTGTTTTTT.